One sample yielded the 23 T cell receptor beta chains listed below, sequenced in a study of blood T cell repertoires in COVID-19. This table comes from immunoSEQ multiplex PCR, and its TCRdb copy is limited to in-frame clones, with some not included. The data show roughly 91,000 clones, 84% seen once. Sequenced material: peripheral blood. The receptors stem from a man between 65 and 79 years old with active or convalescent COVID-19.

This rearrangement joins TRBV28 to TRBJ2-5, with D unresolved. Germline V CDR1 and CDR2: MDHEN, SYDVKM. The CDR3 extends over 12 amino acids. Trimming removed 7 bases at V and 5 bases at J, with 11 bases between. CDR3 bases: TGTGCCAGCAAACCCCCTAAGGAGACCCAGTACTTC. The encoded protein is CASKPPKETQYF.

This chain links TRBV7-9 with TRBJ1-2; 9 nucleotides align to TRBD1. J gave up 4 bases and V 5 bases, and 14 bases lay outside the gene matches. The CDR3 is 17 amino acids. CDR1 and CDR2 from the germline V gene are SEHNR and FQNEAQ (reference sequence). The CDR3 protein is CASSPLGQGFGAYGYTF. The CDR3 DNA follows: TGTGCCAGCAGCCCTCTGGGACAGGGTTTCGGAGCCTATGGCTACACCTTC.

Concerning this clone: The sample carries other DNA sequences with the same CDR3. The genes are TRBV5-1 and TRBJ1-6; D unclear. This CDR3 is 15 amino acids long. Germline CDR1 is SGHRS and CDR2 is YFSETQ. The V gene lost 4 bases and the J gene lost 4 bases, with 12 bases spanning the gap. The CDR3 region is CASSLDTAYNSPLHF. CDR3 in DNA: TGCGCCAGCAGCCTGGATACAGCTTATAATTCACCCCTCCACTTT.

This clone was seen only once. The chain combines TRBV5-4 with TRBJ1-1; the D is unclear. The V gene lost 0 bases and the J gene lost 6 bases, with 12 bases spanning the gap. This CDR3 is 14 amino acids long. Per the germline V gene, CDR1 is SGHNT and CDR2 is YYREEE (reference sequence). Written as DNA, the CDR3 is TGTGCCAGCAGCTTGGCCATGAACATCGCTGAAGCTTTCTTT. It is translated as CASSLAMNIAEAFF.

The chain links TRBV28 to TRBJ1-2; no clear D gene. Per germline, CDR1 MDHEN and CDR2 SYDVKM. With 2 bases removed from V and 0 bases from J, the gap between germline ends came to 7 bases. This CDR3 is 14 amino acids long. DNA of the CDR3: TGTGCCAGCAGTTTAATCCAGGCTAACTATGGCTACACCTTC. Translating gives CASSLIQANYGYTF.

V is TRBV30 and J is TRBJ1-6; a weak D match, TRBD1 (6 bases). Germline loops: CDR1 GTSNPN, CDR2 SVGIG (reference sequence). The CDR3 contains 13 residues. V was pared by 4 bases and J by 10 bases, with 14 bases between. The CDR3 reads CAWTLQGTSPLHF. The CDR3 DNA reads as TGTGCCTGGACCCTACAGGGAACCTCACCCCTCCACTTT.

The chain couples TRBV21-1 to TRBJ2-3; TRBD1 is the table's D call, not checked against the DNA. TRBV21-1 counts as a pseudogene. This CDR3 contains 16 residues. CDR3 amino acids: CASSKGTGGRADTQYF. CDR3 bases: TGTGCCAGCAGCAAAGGGACAGGGGGCAGGGCAGATACGCAGTATTTT.

The chain joins TRBV2 to TRBJ1-2; possibly TRBD1 for D (5 bases). The CDR3 is 14 residues long. From germline, CDR1 is SNHLY and CDR2 FYNNEI. Between the trimmed V and J ends, which lost 9 bases and 0 bases, there was a span of 14 bases. CDR3 region: CASSPTAANYGYTF. Written as DNA, the CDR3 is TGTGCCAGTAGTCCGACAGCAGCTAACTATGGCTACACCTTC.

The rearrangement joins TRBV28 to TRBJ2-1, with 7 bases matching TRBD1. The CDR3 loop spans 17 amino acids. Germline V lookup: CDR1 MDHEN, CDR2 SYDVKM. Trimming took 5 bases from V and 1 from J; bases not matched to a gene: 11. The CDR3 DNA is TGTGCCAGCAGTCCCCGACAGGGTACTAGGTCCTACAATGAGCAGTTCTTC. It yields the protein CASSPRQGTRSYNEQFF.

The chain carries TRBV27 and TRBJ1-2; 11 nucleotides match TRBD1. The V gene end was trimmed by 5 bases and the J gene end by 4 bases; junction bases not matched to a gene: 12. The germline gives CDR1 MNHEY, CDR2 SMNVEV (reference sequence). There are 17 residues in the CDR3. The CDR3 nucleotides read TGTGCCAGCAGTCTTCTAGGCGGACAGGGGGCGGTCTATGGCTACACCTTC. Protein sequence: CASSLLGGQGAVYGYTF.

This chain connects TRBV29-1 to TRBJ1-1; D unclear. The CDR3 runs 13 residues. The germline V gene has CDR1 SQVTM and CDR2 ANQGSEA. Trimming cost V 6 bases and J 7 bases, with 18 bases left between them. The CDR3 loop reads CSVRSVIGNEAFF. Written as DNA, the CDR3 is TGCAGCGTGAGGTCTGTTATTGGCAATGAAGCTTTCTTT.

The chain links TRBV5-1 to TRBJ1-2, with D possibly TRBD1 on 6 matching bases. The CDR3 contains 15 residues. V was cut by 3 bases and J by 1 base, with 13 bases left in between. Per germline, CDR1 SGHRS and CDR2 YFSETQ. For the CDR3, the DNA is TGCGCCAGCAGCTCCCGACCGGACAGTAACTATGGCTACACCTTC. Translated: CASSSRPDSNYGYTF.

This chain joins TRBV6-2 or TRBV6-3 and TRBJ2-5; 9 nucleotides align to TRBD2. Trimming at V came to 0 bases and at J to 0 bases, leaving 8 bases not matched to a gene. The CDR3 runs 18 residues. Germline CDR1 is MNHEY and CDR2 is SVGEGT. The DNA for the CDR3 is TGTGCCAGCAGTTACTCGATGCCGCGGGGGGGGAACCAAGAGACCCAGTACTTC. Protein: CASSYSMPRGGNQETQYF.

The chain carries TRBV28 and TRBJ1-1, with D perhaps matching TRBD1 (6 bases). Germline V gene sequence: CDR1 MDHEN, CDR2 SYDVKM. The CDR3 consists of 15 residues. V lost 5 bases and J lost 4, with 17 bases in between. The CDR3 sequence: CASSAQGFRGTEAFF. The CDR3 DNA reads as TGTGCCAGCAGTGCCCAGGGATTCAGGGGCACTGAAGCTTTCTTT. The full variable domain, completed using reference TRBV28 and TRBJ1-1, is DVKVTQSSRYLVKRTGEKVFLECVQDMDHENMFWYRQDPGLGLRLIYFSYDVKMKEKGDIPEGYSVSREKKERFSLILESASTNQTSMYLCASSAQGFRGTEAFFGQGTRLTVV.

The table lists this clone with a count of one. The chain couples TRBV10-3 to TRBJ2-2, with D possibly being TRBD1 (6 bases). V lost 2 bases and J lost 1, with 14 bases in between. CDR1 and CDR2 (germline): ENHRY, SYGVKD. This CDR3 is built from 17 residues. In DNA form, the CDR3 reads TGTGCCATCAGTGAGACTATTGACAGGCTGAACACCGGGGAGCTGTTTTTT. Residues: CAISETIDRLNTGELFF.

This rearrangement joins TRBV5-4 to TRBJ2-1; 8 nucleotides line up with TRBD2. From germline, CDR1 is SGHNT and CDR2 YYREEE (reference sequence). This CDR3 has 15 amino acids. V lost 4 bases, J lost 7 bases, and 10 bases stayed unmatched. The CDR3 protein is CASSPESGGYNEQFF. DNA for the CDR3: TGTGCCAGCAGCCCCGAAAGCGGGGGTTATAATGAGCAGTTCTTC.

V is TRBV12-3 or TRBV12-4 and J is TRBJ1-2; perhaps TRBD1 as D (5 bases). CDR3 length equals 13 residues. V shed 7 bases and J shed 7 bases, with 16 bases lying between them. CDR3 loop: CASTRAGGGGYTF. The CDR3 DNA is TGTGCCAGCACCCGAGCGGGGGGTGGTGGCTACACCTTC.

V is TRBV7-8 and J is TRBJ2-5; 10 bases are shared with TRBD2. The germline V gene has CDR1 SGHVS and CDR2 FQNEAQ. After removal of 1 base from V and 1 base from J, the junction contained 6 bases not matched to a gene. CDR3 size: 17 residues. The CDR3 protein is CASSLGVAGGFQETQYF. CDR3 nucleotides: TGTGCCAGCAGCTTAGGGGTAGCGGGGGGCTTCCAAGAGACCCAGTACTTC.

This clone has only one observation. J is TRBJ2-1 and V is TRBV29-1; 8 bases line up with TRBD2. The CDR3 is made up of 12 amino acids. Trimming at V came to 8 bases and at J to 8 bases, leaving 8 bases not matched to a gene. Looked up from germline, CDR1 is SQVTM and CDR2 is ANQGSEA. In nucleotides, the CDR3 is TGCAGCACTCGGGGGGGCCAAGATGAGCAGTTCTTC. It is translated as CSTRGGQDEQFF.

This clone was seen a few times. Here the CDR3 reads CSGRLSEKLFF. The CDR3 DNA reads as TGCAGCGGCAGGCTTTCCGAAAAACTGTTTTTT. The V gene is TRBV29-1, the J gene TRBJ1-4; no definite D call. The germline gives CDR1 SQVTM, CDR2 ANQGSEA. The CDR3 length is 11 residues. The V and J ends lost 7 bases and 8 bases respectively, with 11 bases between them.

Remarks on this clone: The DNA is omitted, as the CDR3 cannot be located on it reliably, and the CDR3 follows TCRdb's listing. V and J are TRBV6-4 and TRBJ2-1; the D segment call TRBD2 is taken from the table without a DNA check. Germline V lookup: CDR1 MRHNA, CDR2 SNTAGT. Both ends counted, the CDR3 spans 13 residues. CDR3 region: CASRLDFGNEQFF.

The chain combines TRBV29-1 with TRBJ1-1, with D possibly TRBD1 on 5 matching bases. Between the trimmed V and J ends, which lost 4 bases and 2 bases, there was a span of 20 bases. This CDR3 is 16 amino acids long. In germline, CDR1 is SQVTM, CDR2 ANQGSEA. CDR3 loop: CSVVFAVRTLNTEAFF. The CDR3 bases are TGCAGCGTTGTGTTTGCCGTAAGGACATTAAACACTGAAGCTTTCTTT.

The rearrangement joins TRBV7-8 to TRBJ1-6; 9 bases map to TRBD1. The CDR3 consists of 16 residues. Trimming took 3 bases from V and 9 from J; bases not matched to a gene: 9. CDR1 is SGHVS and CDR2 is FQNEAQ in the germline V gene. CDR3 coding DNA: TGTGCCAGCAGCTTGGAGGGTTTGACAGGGGGTTCACCCCTCCACTTT. Translation: CASSLEGLTGGSPLHF.